This T cell receptor (beta chain) was sequenced in a study of blood T cell repertoires in COVID-19. Study-level information: The cDNA or gDNA used as material had been derived from T cells, B-cell-depleted T cells, or PBMCs.

CDR3 length: 15 amino acids. CDR1 SGDLS and CDR2 YYNGEE come from the germline V gene. J was trimmed by 5 bases and V by 3 bases; bases with no gene match: 3. Per the authors' pipeline: Reference gene primer amplification gave estimated nucleated cell counts. This table comes from immunoSEQ multiplex PCR, and its TCRdb copy is limited to in-frame clones, with some not included. D and trimming come from the DNA, and the V and J calls and clone size come from that table. The sample yields 140,000 to 150,000 clones, around 84% seen once. V and J are TRBV9 and TRBJ2-1, with TRBD2 matching over 12 bases. The sequenced material came from peripheral blood. The sequence derives from a man between 60 and 70 years old with active or convalescent COVID-19. The CDR3 nucleotides are TGTGCCAGCAGCGAGACTAGCGGGAGCCACAATGAGCAGTTCTTC. It encodes CASSETSGSHNEQFF. Looking up the rest from reference TRBV9 and TRBJ2-1 gives the full variable domain: DSGVTQTPKHLITATGQRVTLRCSPRSGDLSVYWYQQSLDQGLQFLIQYYNGEERAKGNILERFSAQQFPDLHSELNLSSLELGDSALYFCASSETSGSHNEQFFGPGTRLTVL.